This T cell receptor (beta chain) was captured by sequencing in a study of T cells after yellow fever vaccination. TCRdb called the 5' RACE reads again in MiXCR, with one record for every CDR3 protein. Of approximately 90,000 distinct CDR3 sequences listed, 13% were seen once; the top ten hold around 23%. This clonotype was counted at least ten times. The CDR3 is made up of 13 amino acids. CDR1 is SNHLY, CDR2 FYNNEI, per germline. Trimming shortened V by 4 bases and J by 4 bases, and 10 bases separated the two germline ends. Material: CD8+ T cells not binding an NS4B(214-222) dextramer, sorted from PBMCs, obtained approximately 22 days after the first yellow fever vaccination. The chain links TRBV2 to TRBJ1-2, with TRBD1 as a possible D gene (5 bases). The sequence was obtained from a man between 18 and 35 years old who received the YFV17D yellow fever vaccine. In DNA, the CDR3 is TGTGCCAGCAGTGCGGGGGGTGGCTATGGCTACACCTTC. Translated, it gives CASSAGGGYGYTF.